The rows below give T cell receptor beta chains drawn from one sample of a study of shared T cell receptors in the human thymus. Using immunoSEQ multiplex PCR, the repertoire was profiled, and TCRdb retains in-frame clones only, with some absent. The table lists 700,000 or so clones, approximately 85% of them singletons, with about 0.011% in the top ten. These records were also assigned to another study, of human thymus T cells.

Sequencing was carried out using thymocytes. Source of these receptors: a girl under two years old with a congenital heart defect. The CDR3 runs from the conserved cysteine through the conserved F or W. Each record gives: CDR3 protein, CDR3 DNA, J gene, clone size, V gene, D gene. D genes are given only for firm matches. Some rows mark clone size as missing; the rest say once, few, many or name a class of expanded clone.

CASSSRRKGAYEQYF	TGTGCCAGCAGCTCGCGACGGAAGGGGGCTTACGAGCAGTACTTC	TRBJ2-7	NA	TRBV7-9	TRBD1
CASSQEGQADQETQYF	TGCGCCAGCAGCCAAGAGGGACAGGCAGATCAAGAGACCCAGTACTTC	TRBJ2-5	NA	TRBV4-3	TRBD1
CASSVDSGQGDGYTF	TGTGCCAGCAGCGTAGACTCCGGACAGGGGGATGGCTACACCTTC	TRBJ1-2	NA	TRBV9	TRBD1
CASSPRNRGPPIIPNEQFF	TGTGCCAGCTCACCACGAAACAGGGGGCCACCCATTATTCCGAATGAGCAGTTCTTC	TRBJ2-1	NA	TRBV18	TRBD1
CANRQLPTGVAQYF	TGTGCCAATCGACAGTTGCCCACCGGAGTTGCCCAGTACTTC	TRBJ2-5	few	TRBV5-8	NA
CASSPAGNRYGYTF	TGTGCCAGCAGTCCCGCAGGGAATCGCTATGGCTACACCTTC	TRBJ1-2	NA	TRBV6-6	NA
CASTPGQSYGYTF	TGTGCCAGTACCCCAGGACAGAGCTATGGCTACACCTTC	TRBJ1-2	NA	TRBV19	NA
CASSDETRTGVNSGNTIYF	TGTGCCAGCAGTGACGAAACAAGGACAGGAGTAAACTCTGGAAACACCATATATTTT	TRBJ1-3	NA	TRBV6-1	TRBD1
CASSRDRHGSPLHF	TGTGCCAGCAGCAGGGACAGGCATGGCTCACCCCTCCACTTT	TRBJ1-6	NA	TRBV5-6	TRBD1
CASSTRTANYGYTF	TGTGCCAGCAGCACCCGGACAGCTAACTATGGCTACACCTTC	TRBJ1-2	NA	TRBV9	NA
CASSFSFSGSPLHF	TGTGCCAGCAGTTTCTCCTTTTCTGGCTCACCCCTCCACTTT	TRBJ1-6	NA	TRBV28	NA
CASSEYFGQGPYGYTF	TGTGCCAGCAGTGAATATTTTGGGCAGGGCCCCTATGGCTACACCTTC	TRBJ1-2	NA	TRBV6-4	NA
CASSLGRGLHQPQHF	TGTGCCAGCAGTTTAGGCAGGGGGCTCCATCAGCCCCAGCATTTT	TRBJ1-5	NA	TRBV27	TRBD1
CASRREGRGIPNRNTRSYNEQFF	TGTGCCAGCAGGAGGGAGGGGCGAGGTATTCCGAATCGCAACACCCGCTCCTACAATGAGCAGTTCTTC	TRBJ2-1	NA	TRBV27	TRBD2
CASSQVARRVNTEAFF	TGCGCCAGCAGCCAAGTTGCCCGGCGGGTGAACACTGAAGCTTTCTTT	TRBJ1-1	NA	TRBV4-1	NA
CAISRDRGDTNYGYTF	TGTGCCATCAGCCGGGACAGGGGGGACACTAACTATGGCTACACCTTC	TRBJ1-2	NA	TRBV10-3	TRBD1
CATKKGDRGRTDTQYF	TGTGCCACCAAAAAGGGGGACAGGGGGCGTACAGATACGCAGTATTTT	TRBJ2-3	few	TRBV27	TRBD1
CASSLEPGVETQYF	TGTGCTAGCAGCTTAGAGCCAGGGGTAGAGACCCAGTACTTC	TRBJ2-5	once	TRBV7-7	NA
CASSMGPLDTQYF	TGTGCCAGTAGTATGGGCCCGCTAGATACGCAGTATTTT	TRBJ2-3	NA	TRBV19	NA
CASSLELGRAGEAFF	TGCGCCAGCAGCTTGGAGTTAGGGAGGGCGGGTGAAGCTTTCTTT	TRBJ1-1	NA	TRBV5-1	NA
CASSIQAAPNQPQHF	TGTGCCAGTAGTATACAGGCCGCCCCCAATCAGCCCCAGCATTTT	TRBJ1-5	NA	TRBV19	NA
CASSGTGFLLRGQPQHF	TGTGCCAGCAGCGGGACAGGTTTTCTTCTGCGGGGCCAGCCCCAGCATTTT	TRBJ1-5	NA	TRBV27	TRBD1
CASSSETGFDYGYTF	TGTGCCAGCAGCTCCGAAACAGGGTTTGACTATGGCTACACCTTC	TRBJ1-2	NA	TRBV7-9	NA
CASSFDPHHQEARNTIYF	TGTGCCAGCAGCTTCGACCCCCACCACCAAGAAGCGCGAAACACCATATATTTT	TRBJ1-3	NA	TRBV11-3	NA
CASSERGFGSPLHF	TGTGCCAGCAGTGAGCGGGGCTTCGGGTCACCCCTCCACTTT	TRBJ1-6	NA	TRBV25-1	NA
CASSLSVSYGYTF	TGTGCCAGCAGTTTGTCAGTTTCCTATGGCTACACCTTC	TRBJ1-2	NA	TRBV27	NA
CASSEDGGRTYEQYF	TGTGCCAGCAGTGAAGACGGGGGGAGAACCTACGAGCAGTACTTC	TRBJ2-7	once	TRBV2	TRBD2
CASSEVSTGSSYEQYF	TGTGCCAGCAGTGAAGTGTCGACAGGGAGCTCCTACGAGCAGTACTTC	TRBJ2-7	NA	TRBV6-1	TRBD1
CASSPEGGTGLLYEQYF	TGTGCCAGCAGCCCGGAGGGGGGGACGGGACTTTTATACGAGCAGTACTTC	TRBJ2-7	NA	TRBV7-2	NA
CASSRGGLGGELFF	TGTGCCAGCTCTCGGGGGGGCCTCGGCGGGGAGCTGTTTTTT	TRBJ2-2	few	TRBV2	TRBD2
CASSLTGGNTIYF	TGTGCCAGCAGCTTGACAGGGGGAAACACCATATATTTT	TRBJ1-3	NA	TRBV5-8	NA
CASSQDVTTGLNYGYTF	TGTGCCAGCAGCCAGGACGTCACGACAGGCCTCAACTATGGCTACACCTTC	TRBJ1-2	NA	TRBV4-2	NA
CASRHARGGPPLDGYTF	TGTGCCAGCAGACACGCCCGGGGGGGGCCTCCTCTCGATGGCTACACCTTC	TRBJ1-2	NA	TRBV27	NA
CASSPSQGSKKTQYF	TGTGCCAGCAGCCCCTCACAGGGATCAAAAAAGACCCAGTACTTC	TRBJ2-5	NA	TRBV14	NA
CASSVGLAGADTQYF	TGTGCCAGCAGCGTGGGACTAGCGGGTGCAGATACGCAGTATTTT	TRBJ2-3	NA	TRBV9	TRBD2
CASSIKGTVYGYTF	TGTGCCAGTAGTATAAAAGGGACAGTTTATGGCTACACCTTC	TRBJ1-2	NA	TRBV19	TRBD1
CASSQDETFYRADEQFF	TGCGCCAGCAGCCAAGATGAGACCTTCTACAGGGCAGATGAGCAGTTCTTC	TRBJ2-1	NA	TRBV4-3	NA
CASRLTSGGFHPQGTQYF	TGTGCCAGCAGGCTAACTAGCGGGGGGTTCCATCCCCAGGGAACCCAGTACTTC	TRBJ2-5	NA	TRBV2	TRBD2
CASSLVRGGTGNEKLFF	TGTGCCAGCAGCTTAGTCAGGGGTGGAACCGGGAATGAAAAACTGTTTTTT	TRBJ1-4	once	TRBV7-8	NA
CASSQGTARARSGNTIYF	TGCGCCAGCAGCCAAGGGACAGCGAGAGCCCGCTCTGGAAACACCATATATTTT	TRBJ1-3	few	TRBV4-1	NA
CASSHSLRDRMNTEAFF	TGTGCCAGCAGTCACAGCCTCCGGGACAGAATGAACACTGAAGCTTTCTTT	TRBJ1-1	NA	TRBV2	TRBD1
CASSEVRVLYGYTF	TGTGCCAGCAGTGAAGTTCGGGTACTCTATGGCTACACCTTC	TRBJ1-2	once	TRBV6-5	NA
CASRRRRINSPLHF	TGTGCCAGCAGACGACGGCGGATTAATTCACCCCTCCACTTT	TRBJ1-6	NA	TRBV2	NA
CASSLGQVGPDEAFF	TGTGCCAGCAGCCTAGGACAGGTCGGCCCCGATGAAGCTTTCTTT	TRBJ1-1	NA	TRBV9	TRBD1
CASSEEGTGREGNEQFF	TGTGCCAGCAGTGAAGAGGGAACGGGGAGAGAAGGAAATGAGCAGTTCTTC	TRBJ2-1	few	TRBV6-1	NA
CASSLLFRGPPGELFF	TGTGCCAGCAGCCTCCTTTTCAGGGGGCCCCCCGGGGAGCTGTTTTTT	TRBJ2-2	NA	TRBV7-6	TRBD1
CASSFDNYGYTF	TGTGCCAGCAGTTTCGACAATTATGGCTACACCTTC	TRBJ1-2	NA	TRBV28	NA
CSVVSDSGSYEQYF	TGCAGCGTTGTTAGTGACAGTGGTTCCTACGAGCAGTACTTC	TRBJ2-7	once	TRBV29-1	NA
CASSSTGGGNTGELFF	TGTGCCAGCAGTTCGACAGGGGGTGGGAACACCGGGGAGCTGTTTTTT	TRBJ2-2	NA	TRBV2	TRBD1
CASSLNGVWLPSSGNTIYF	TGTGCCAGCAGCTTAAACGGGGTGTGGTTACCCTCCTCTGGAAACACCATATATTTT	TRBJ1-3	NA	TRBV7-6	NA
CATSSAPDYGYTF	TGTGCCACCAGCAGCGCCCCGGACTATGGCTACACCTTC	TRBJ1-2	NA	TRBV15	NA
CASSLATYWSTDTQYF	TGTGCCAGCAGCTTGGCCACGTACTGGAGCACAGATACGCAGTATTTT	TRBJ2-3	few	TRBV5-6	NA
CASSDRGGTDTQYF	TGTGCCAGCAGTGACAGGGGTGGCACAGATACGCAGTATTTT	TRBJ2-3	few	TRBV6-1	NA
CASRPHTRTSGGTDTQYF	TGTGCCAGCAGACCCCATACCCGGACTAGCGGGGGCACAGATACGCAGTATTTT	TRBJ2-3	NA	TRBV28	TRBD2
CASRQRGSTDTQYF	TGTGCCAGCAGGCAGCGGGGGAGCACAGATACGCAGTATTTT	TRBJ2-3	NA	TRBV27	TRBD2
CASSLARGGDEKLFF	TGCGCCAGCAGCTTGGCCCGGGGTGGGGATGAAAAACTGTTTTTT	TRBJ1-4	NA	TRBV5-1	NA
CASSLNRRGVSGANVLTF	TGTGCCAGCAGCTTAAATAGACGGGGGGTCTCTGGGGCCAACGTCCTGACTTTC	TRBJ2-6	NA	TRBV11-2	TRBD2